Shown below are 9 T cell receptor beta chains from a single sample sequenced in a study of cytomegalovirus exposure and HLA in healthy donors. Amplification used 60 Vbeta primers and 13 Jbeta primers. Assay used: immunoSEQ multiplex PCR; TCRdb lists only in-frame clones, some missing. The sample consists of some 200,000 clones, 82% of them appearing once. Specimen: PBMCs. The receptors derive from a woman aged 45-60 years in good health and CMV-seropositive.

The chain carries TRBV27 and TRBJ1-2, with 7 nucleotides matching TRBD1. Germline-derived CDR1 and CDR2 are MNHEY and SMNVEV (reference sequence). The CDR3 is made up of 16 amino acids. With 6 bases clipped from V and 6 bases from J, the junction kept 16 bases outside the gene matches. The CDR3 loop reads CASSTLMTGNGNGYTF. The CDR3, as DNA: TGTGCCAGCAGCACATTAATGACAGGGAACGGGAATGGCTACACCTTC.

The chain links TRBV27 to TRBJ2-1; D may be TRBD2 (5 bases). CDR3 length: 13 amino acids. Germline values: CDR1 MNHEY, CDR2 SMNVEV (reference sequence). Trimming pared 6 bases from V and 3 bases from J, leaving 9 bases between. This chain's CDR3 is CASRLDGYNEQFF. The DNA for the CDR3 is TGTGCCAGCAGACTAGACGGCTACAATGAGCAGTTCTTC.

The V gene is TRBV10-3, the J gene TRBJ1-1; tentative D call: TRBD1 (5 bases). Germline lookup yields CDR1 ENHRY and CDR2 SYGVKD. Trimming removed 2 bases at V and 5 bases at J, with 12 bases between. CDR3 length: 14 residues. CDR3 bases: TGTGCCATCAGTGAGGGGCAGGGTAGGACTGAAGCTTTCTTT. Translated, it gives CAISEGQGRTEAFF.

In regard to this clone: A junction boundary mismatches the germline segment, possibly from a read error. The CDR3 here is CASSAQASGANGLTF. CDR3 DNA sequence: TGTGCCAGCAGCGCCCAAGCCTCTGGGGCCAACGGCCTGACTTTC. This chain joins TRBV9 and TRBJ2-6; D is possibly TRBD1 (5 bases). The CDR3 sequence is 15 residues long. Germline loops: CDR1 SGDLS, CDR2 YYNGEE. Drawing the rest from reference TRBV9 and TRBJ2-6, the complete variable domain is DSGVTQTPKHLITATGQRVTLRCSPRSGDLSVYWYQQSLDQGLQFLIQYYNGEERAKGNILERFSAQQFPDLHSELNLSSLELGDSALYFCASSAQASGANGLTFGAGSRLTVL.

The V gene is TRBV7-9, the J gene TRBJ2-5; 11 nucleotides agree with TRBD1. This CDR3 region has 17 residues. The J segment lost 0 bases and the V segment lost 3 bases, leaving 6 bases of the junction unmatched. Germline lookup yields CDR1 SEHNR and CDR2 FQNEAQ (reference sequence). The CDR3 nucleotides read TGTGCCAGCAGCTTGTGGGACAGGGGGGTCTACCAAGAGACCCAGTACTTC. Translated, it gives CASSLWDRGVYQETQYF.

The chain combines TRBV28 with TRBJ2-3; perhaps TRBD2 as D (6 bases). This CDR3 contains 14 residues. Germline loops: CDR1 MDHEN, CDR2 SYDVKM. The germline V and J ends were trimmed by 8 bases and 5 bases, with 17 bases remaining between them. The CDR3 region has the DNA TGTGCCAGCGAACCCCCCGGGGGAAGAGATACGCAGTATTTT. This encodes CASEPPGGRDTQYF.

The V and J genes are TRBV4-1 and TRBJ1-4; 9 bases line up with TRBD1. The ends lost 8 bases at V and 8 bases at J; junction bases unmatched: 12. Germline V gene lookup returns CDR1 MGHRA and CDR2 YSYEKL. The CDR3 totals 15 residues. CDR3 in amino acids: CASRDRDGLTEKLFF. The DNA for the CDR3 is TGCGCCAGCCGGGACAGGGATGGCCTGACCGAAAAACTGTTTTTT.

The table lists this clone with a count of one. The chain carries TRBV7-3 and TRBJ2-2; no clear D gene. Trimming shortened V by 3 bases and J by 0 bases, and 11 bases separated the two germline ends. Germline lookup yields CDR1 SGHTA and CDR2 FQGTGA. This CDR3 comprises 16 residues. The CDR3 protein is CASSFRQVTNTGELFF. Here the CDR3 DNA reads TGTGCCAGCAGCTTTCGACAAGTTACGAACACCGGGGAGCTGTTTTTT.

Remarks on this clone: Other DNA sequences in this specimen translate into the identical CDR3. V is TRBV18 and J is TRBJ1-5; D is unresolved. Per germline, CDR1 KGHSH and CDR2 LQKENI. CDR3 length: 15 residues. The germline V and J ends were trimmed by 3 bases and 1 base, with 10 bases remaining between them. The CDR3 DNA is TGTGCCAGCTCACCTTCGCTTGGCAGCAATCAGCCCCAGCATTTT. This translates into CASSPSLGSNQPQHF.